This T cell receptor (beta chain) stems from a study of CD8+ T cells in alopecia areata. This clone was detected only a few times. Treatment specified: oral pan-JAK inhibitor, 5-10 mg twice daily. The sequencing template was cDNA reverse transcribed from extracted RNA. The data were produced by immunoSEQ multiplex PCR, yet TCRdb's version contains in-frame clones alone and is incomplete. The data hold 90,000 to 150,000 clones, with 53% observed a single time. The V and J ends lost 0 bases and 3 bases, in that order; junction bases with no gene match: 7. The CDR3 is made up of 15 amino acids. CDR1 and CDR2 from the germline V gene are SQVTM and ANQGSEA.

This chain uses TRBV29-1 with TRBJ2-7; 8 bases agree with TRBD2. The source was CD4+ T cells sorted from blood, collected at week 4, from a patient treated with tofacitinib. The source of this sequence is a human donor with alopecia areata. This chain's CDR3 is CSVEDRSGTGYEQYF. CDR3 nucleotide sequence: TGCAGCGTTGAAGATCGTAGCGGGACGGGCTACGAGCAGTACTTC.